The source of this T cell receptor beta chain is a study of response to subunit inactivated influenza vaccine. Broader study findings: T cells newly recruited by each seasonal influenza vaccination are few, the authors suggested.

V shed 4 bases and J shed 2 bases, with 18 bases lying between them. The CDR3 consists of 16 residues. Germline values: CDR1 SGHDN, CDR2 FVKESK. This clonotype was counted only a few times. Its target is not known. TCRdb used MiXCR to reprocess the RT-PCR reads, holding one entry per CDR3 protein. The table includes 860,000 or so distinct CDR3 sequences, 21% detected once. This chain links TRBV14 with TRBJ2-7; D possibly corresponds to TRBD2 (6 bases). Sequencing was performed on PBMCs from blood, taken roughly 5 days after vaccination. The origin of this receptor is a middle-aged man who received an inactivated influenza vaccine. CDR3 sequence (DNA): TGTGCCAGCAGCCGAGACATCGGAGGGGCGGCCTACGAGCAGTACTTC. Its translation is CASSRDIGGAAYEQYF.